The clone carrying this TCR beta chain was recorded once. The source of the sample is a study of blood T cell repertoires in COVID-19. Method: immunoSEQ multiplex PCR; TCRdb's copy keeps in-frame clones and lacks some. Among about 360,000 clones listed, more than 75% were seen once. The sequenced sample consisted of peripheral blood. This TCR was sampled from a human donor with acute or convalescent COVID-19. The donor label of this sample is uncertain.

CDR3 loop: CASSLVPSSLGSYEQYF. The CDR3 DNA reads TGTGCCAGCAGCTTAGTCCCCAGCTCCCTAGGCTCCTACGAGCAGTACTTC. The chain recombines TRBV11-2 with TRBJ2-7; D call uncertain. Germline V CDR1 and CDR2: SGHAT, FQNNGV. This CDR3 has 17 amino acids. The V and J ends lost 1 base and 0 bases respectively, with 16 bases between them.